This record looks at one TCR beta chain sequence and its context. The sample is drawn from a study of blood T cell repertoires in COVID-19. Whole-study context: PBMCs, B-cell-depleted T cells, or T cells provided the cDNA or gDNA that made up the material.

Authors' methods: Estimated nucleated cell counts came from reference gene primer amplification. TCRdb's copy holds only in-frame clones and misses some; the assay was immunoSEQ multiplex PCR. D and trimming were read from the DNA, whereas the V and J calls and clone size are those reported in that table. The sample shows 65,000 or so clones, over 75% of them seen only once. The sequencing sample was made of peripheral blood. The receptor's source is a man in his forties or fifties with active COVID-19.

The CDR3 DNA sequence: TGTGCCAGCAATCTAGCGGGGGCCCAATACAATGAGCAGTTCTTC. This sequence encodes CASNLAGAQYNEQFF. The chain links TRBV6-5 to TRBJ2-1; TRBD2 matches 10 bases. The J segment lost 4 bases and the V segment lost 7 bases, leaving 7 bases of the junction unmatched. Germline lookup yields CDR1 MNHEY and CDR2 SVGAGI. CDR3 length: 15 amino acids.